These T cell receptor beta chains were read from a single sample in a study of blood T cell repertoires in COVID-19. Sequenced by immunoSEQ multiplex PCR; TCRdb stores in-frame clones only, minus some. The data contain 200,000 to 250,000 clones, 70% to 85% of them singletons. The sample was PBMCs or T cells enriched from blood (not recorded which). The receptors originated from a woman aged 60-75 years who had recovered from COVID-19. The CDR3 runs from the conserved cysteine through the conserved F or W.

TRBV6-5,TRBJ1-2,CASRADREYGYTF
TRBV3-1/TRBV3-2,TRBJ1-3,CASSQSQGITIYF
TRBV5-7,TRBJ1-5,CASTIRGSNQPQHF
TRBV3-1/TRBV3-2,TRBJ2-1,CASSLGTASSYNEQFF
TRBV19,TRBJ2-1,CASSNNDYNEQFF
TRBV6-2/TRBV6-3,TRBJ1-1,CASSYGQSSEAFF
TRBV7-9,TRBJ1-5,CASSSGTGGPQPQHF
TRBV19,TRBJ2-1,CASSIRTANNEQFF
TRBV5-1,TRBJ2-5,CASSRRLDSQETQYF
TRBV6-1,TRBJ1-2,CASSEVRAGDRDGYTF
TRBV21-1,TRBJ1-1,CASAQVHTEAFF
TRBV6-5,TRBJ1-1,CASSFGGAGGTEAFF
TRBV6-5,TRBJ1-6,CASSQGPLGSSPLHF
TRBV6-5,TRBJ1-5,CASSLRQGDQPQHF
TRBV12-5,TRBJ2-2,CASVRQGRTGELFF
TRBV7-3,TRBJ2-3,CASSFSGGAIDTQYF
TRBV15,TRBJ1-3,CATSRDFGQSSGNTIYF
TRBV7-9,TRBJ1-1,CASSHGNTEAFF
TRBV5-1,TRBJ1-5,CASSLRGQPQHF
TRBV19,TRBJ2-2,CASSITSGRTGELFF
TRBV6-1,TRBJ2-3,CASSERLAGDTQYF
TRBV9,TRBJ2-1,CASSSGGVEYNEQFF
TRBV19,TRBJ2-1,CASSPVGQAHRDEQFF
TRBV27,TRBJ2-5,CASSRLRGPETQYF
TRBV5-6,TRBJ2-7,CASSFERYLVREGYEQYF
TRBV6-5,TRBJ2-7,CASSPNGRAYEQYF
TRBV19,TRBJ1-4,CASRGGPDEKLFF
TRBV15,TRBJ1-2,CATSGGQGAGGYTF
TRBV4-3,TRBJ2-3,CASSQDLARRVGTDTQYF
TRBV5-6,TRBJ2-5,CASSMTRSGWMGETQYF
TRBV18,TRBJ1-1,CASSQGAGDTEAFF
TRBV11-2,TRBJ1-2,CASSSGTGLKRGYTF
TRBV6-2/TRBV6-3,TRBJ2-4,CASSPTAPALRNIQYF
TRBV10-1,TRBJ1-3,CAKITEGGNTIYF
TRBV19,TRBJ2-1,CASSTTQGSYNEQFF
TRBV4-1,TRBJ1-1,CASSQVPRGTEAFF
TRBV29-1,TRBJ2-1,CSVDLAPIAQFF